This TCR beta chain emerged from a study of blood T cell repertoires in COVID-19. Germline CDR1 and CDR2: KGHDR and SFDVKD. The CDR3 is 14 residues long. J lost 4 bases, V lost 3 bases, and 3 bases had no gene match. Method: immunoSEQ multiplex PCR; TCRdb's copy keeps in-frame clones and lacks some. The data show around 190,000 clones, 87% seen once. The sequence derives from a man aged 18 to 30 with acute COVID-19. V usage is TRBV24-1 and J usage is TRBJ2-3, with 7 bases aligning to TRBD1. Sequencing input: PBMCs or T cells enriched from blood (not recorded which). The CDR3 DNA follows: TGTGCCACCAGTGATCCCACAGGGGCAGATACGCAGTATTTT. It codes for CATSDPTGADTQYF.